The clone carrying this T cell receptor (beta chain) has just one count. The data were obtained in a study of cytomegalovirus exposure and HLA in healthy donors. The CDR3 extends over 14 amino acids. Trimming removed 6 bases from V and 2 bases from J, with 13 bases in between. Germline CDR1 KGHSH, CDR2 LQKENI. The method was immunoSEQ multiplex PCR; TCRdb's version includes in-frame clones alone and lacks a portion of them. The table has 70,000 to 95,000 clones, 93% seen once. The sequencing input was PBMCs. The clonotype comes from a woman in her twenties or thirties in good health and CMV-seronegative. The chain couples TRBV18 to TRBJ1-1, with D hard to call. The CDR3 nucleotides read TGTGCCAGCTCTCTCACGCGAGGAAACACTGAAGCTTTCTTT. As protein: CASSLTRGNTEAFF.